Listed below are T cell receptor beta chains from one sample, sequenced in a study of blood T cell repertoires in COVID-19. Produced via immunoSEQ multiplex PCR; TCRdb's table is partial and in-frame only. The sample includes about 53,000 clones, about 83% of them seen just once. Sequenced material: peripheral blood. The receptors shown here come from a man aged 45-60 years with acute or convalescent COVID-19. Both conserved end residues are part of each CDR3. The order of the fields is CDR3 DNA, CDR3 protein, D gene, clone size, J gene, CDR3 length, V gene. The D gene is left open where the match is weak. The size field is filled for only some rows; it gives once, few, many or a size class.

CDR3nt: TGTGCCAGCAGTCCGCGTGGAGGGTATGGCTACACCTTC
CDR3aa: CASSPRGGYGYTF
d_gene: .
abundance: .
j_gene: TRBJ1-2
len: 13
v_gene: TRBV28

CDR3nt: TGTGCCAGCAGCCACGGGACAGGGCCTTGGGGTGAGCAGTTCTTC
CDR3aa: CASSHGTGPWGEQFF
d_gene: TRBD1
abundance: .
j_gene: TRBJ2-1
len: 15
v_gene: TRBV6-6

CDR3nt: TGTGCCAGCAGGCCTGGGGCAGCCCACACTGAAGCTTTCTTT
CDR3aa: CASRPGAAHTEAFF
d_gene: .
abundance: few
j_gene: TRBJ1-1
len: 14
v_gene: TRBV6-5

CDR3nt: TGTGCCAGCAGACCGAGCGGGGCCTCCTACAATGAGCAGTTCTTC
CDR3aa: CASRPSGASYNEQFF
d_gene: TRBD2
abundance: .
j_gene: TRBJ2-1
len: 15
v_gene: TRBV7-2

CDR3nt: TGTGCCAGCAGTTACTATCGGTTCGGGGAGCTGTTTTTT
CDR3aa: CASSYYRFGELFF
d_gene: .
abundance: .
j_gene: TRBJ2-2
len: 13
v_gene: TRBV6-5

CDR3nt: TGCGCCAGCAGCTCGGGACAGGTACACTCTGGAAACACCATATATTTT
CDR3aa: CASSSGQVHSGNTIYF
d_gene: TRBD1
abundance: .
j_gene: TRBJ1-3
len: 16
v_gene: TRBV5-1

CDR3nt: TGTGCTAGTGGTCCAACCGGGACTATGGGAAACACCATATATTTT
CDR3aa: CASGPTGTMGNTIYF
d_gene: .
abundance: .
j_gene: TRBJ1-3
len: 15
v_gene: TRBV12-5

CDR3nt: TGTGCCAGCAGTGAATCGGGGGGCTCAGGGGAGCAGTACTTC
CDR3aa: CASSESGGSGEQYF
d_gene: .
abundance: once
j_gene: TRBJ2-7
len: 14
v_gene: TRBV25-1

CDR3nt: TGTGCCATCAGTGTAGCCTTGAGGGAGACCCAGTACTTC
CDR3aa: CAISVALRETQYF
d_gene: .
abundance: .
j_gene: TRBJ2-5
len: 13
v_gene: TRBV10-3

CDR3nt: TGTGCCAGCAGCTCGGGTGGGGGGAGGAACACTGAAGCTTTCTTT
CDR3aa: CASSSGGGRNTEAFF
d_gene: .
abundance: .
j_gene: TRBJ1-1
len: 15
v_gene: TRBV5-6

CDR3nt: TGTGCCAGCAGCCCCCGAGTGGGGGGGAGCTACGAGCAGTACTTC
CDR3aa: CASSPRVGGSYEQYF
d_gene: TRBD2
abundance: .
j_gene: TRBJ2-7
len: 15
v_gene: TRBV7-2

CDR3nt: TGTGCCACCAGCAGTGGTGACTGGGTCTCTGGGGCCAACGTCCTGACTTTC
CDR3aa: CATSSGDWVSGANVLTF
d_gene: .
abundance: .
j_gene: TRBJ2-6
len: 17
v_gene: TRBV15

CDR3nt: TGTGCCTGGAGTCAGGTCACTGGAAACACCATATATTTT
CDR3aa: CAWSQVTGNTIYF
d_gene: .
abundance: .
j_gene: TRBJ1-3
len: 13
v_gene: TRBV30

CDR3nt: TGCGCCAGCAGTCAGCCTCTCGAGGGTAGAGGGTTTATCAATCAGCCCCAGCATTTT
CDR3aa: CASSQPLEGRGFINQPQHF
d_gene: .
abundance: .
j_gene: TRBJ1-5
len: 19
v_gene: TRBV23-1

CDR3nt: TGTGCCAGCAAACCCGGACAGGGGTCTAACTATGGCTACACCTTC
CDR3aa: CASKPGQGSNYGYTF
d_gene: TRBD1
abundance: .
j_gene: TRBJ1-2
len: 15
v_gene: TRBV27

CDR3nt: TGTGCCACCAGTGATTTAGTTAGCGGGGGGCGGGATGAGCAGTTCTTC
CDR3aa: CATSDLVSGGRDEQFF
d_gene: TRBD2
abundance: .
j_gene: TRBJ2-1
len: 16
v_gene: TRBV24-1